The next 2 T cell receptor beta chains were all read from a single sample in a study of control samples from healthy donors and cancer patients. Data came from immunoSEQ multiplex PCR; TCRdb stores just in-frame clones and leaves some out. The top ten hold 1.5% to 2.5% of the sample, which has roughly 99,000 clones, almost 85% seen once. Sequenced input: blood. These receptor sequences come from a man between 60 and 75 years old in good health.

J is TRBJ2-3 and V is TRBV11-3; 9 bases are shared with TRBD2. The length of the CDR3 is 20 residues. The V segment lost 3 bases and the J segment 0 bases; nucleotides outside the gene matches: 16. Germline lookup yields CDR1 SGHNT and CDR2 YENEEA. Here the CDR3 reads CASSFPVVRTSEVSTDTQYF. The CDR3 DNA follows: TGTGCCAGCAGCTTTCCAGTCGTGAGGACTAGCGAAGTTAGCACAGATACGCAGTATTTT.

The chain combines TRBV3-1 (or the pseudogene TRBV3-2) with TRBJ2-6; TRBD1 matches 7 bases. With V trimmed by 4 bases and J by 0 bases, 3 bases remained unmatched. The germline CDR1 and CDR2 sequences are LGHDT and YNNKEL (reference sequence). This CDR3 has 16 amino acids. CDR3 DNA sequence: TGTGCCAGCAGCCGGACAGGTCTCTCTGGGGCCAACGTCCTGACTTTC. Its protein is CASSRTGLSGANVLTF.